These 17 T cell receptor beta chains were sequenced from one sample in a study of early T cells in non-severe SARS-CoV-2 infection (dated by TCRdb to the early 2020s). Libraries were prepared through 5' RACE. TCRdb records NextSeq 500 as the sequencer. TCRdb passed the public sequencing reads through fastp at Q25 and MiXCR, retaining productive beta sequences. Each CDR3 protein gets just one entry, which takes the most common genes and DNA from the rows behind it. This sample gives around 88,000 distinct CDR3 sequences in total; over 13% of them show up just once. The top ten constitute 6.5% to 8.5% of the sample. Sample: whole blood. The receptor set was obtained from an adult who was a healthcare worker with PCR-confirmed SARS-CoV-2 infection or an uninfected control (not recorded which).

In this sample, this clonotype turned up a few times. V gene TRBV7-6 combines with J gene TRBJ2-7, with a tentative D call TRBD2 (5 bases). The CDR3 is 14 amino acids. Germline V gene sequence: CDR1 SGHVS, CDR2 FNYEAQ. The V and J ends lost 2 bases and 4 bases respectively, with 12 bases between them. The CDR3 region has the DNA TGTGCCAGCAGCTTATCGGCAGGAGGTTACGAGCAGTACTTC. Amino acid sequence: CASSLSAGGYEQYF.

This chain connects TRBV20-1 to TRBJ1-1, with D tentatively TRBD1 (5 bases). The CDR3 spans 13 residues. CDR1 DFQATT and CDR2 SNEGSKA come from the germline V gene (reference sequence). Trimming pared 3 bases from V and 4 bases from J, leaving 12 bases between. DNA of the CDR3: TGCAGTGCTAGTAAGGGGTCGTTCACTGAAGCTTTCTTT. This codes for CSASKGSFTEAFF.

The chain carries TRBV7-9 and TRBJ2-1; maybe TRBD2 (6 bases). CDR1 SEHNR and CDR2 FQNEAQ come from the germline V gene (reference sequence). With 3 bases removed from V and 5 bases from J, the gap between germline ends came to 11 bases. This CDR3 contains 14 residues. CDR3: CASSFSGGDNEQFF. As DNA, the CDR3 is TGTGCCAGCAGCTTTAGCGGCGGGGACAATGAGCAGTTCTTC.

This clonotype turned up a few times. This chain joins TRBV3-1 and TRBJ1-2; D ambiguous. Trimming took off 1 base at V and 0 bases at J, with 3 bases between the two ends. The CDR3 runs 13 residues. The germline V gene has CDR1 LGHDT and CDR2 YNNKEL (reference sequence). The CDR3 DNA reads TGTGCCAGCAGCCAAGCGGCTAACTATGGCTACACCTTC. This codes for CASSQAANYGYTF.

The chain has TRBV29-1 and TRBJ2-7; 9 bases fit TRBD1. J lost 4 bases, V lost 4 bases, and 8 bases had no gene match. CDR1 is SQVTM, CDR2 ANQGSEA, per germline. This CDR3 spans 14 amino acids. CDR3 sequence reads: CSVGGGQGTYEQYF. The CDR3 coding sequence is TGCAGCGTTGGTGGGGGACAGGGCACGTACGAGCAGTACTTC.

This clonotype showed up just a few times. V is TRBV12-2 and J is TRBJ2-1; TRBD2, as called in the table, went unchecked against the DNA. TRBV12-2 is noted as a pseudogene. There are 18 residues in the CDR3. In nucleotides, the CDR3 is TGTGCAAGTCGCTTAGCGGAGCTAGCGGGTGGGGGAGTGAATGAGCAGTTCTTC. It codes for CASRLAELAGGGVNEQFF.

The chain employs TRBV20-1 and TRBJ1-5, with D uncertain. CDR3 length: 16 amino acids. Trimming pared 5 bases from V and 3 bases from J, leaving 20 bases between. Germline V gene sequence: CDR1 DFQATT, CDR2 SNEGSKA (reference sequence). The CDR3 nucleotides read TGCAGTGCTCCGGGCCGGACCCTATCCTCCAATCAGCCCCAGCATTTT. This codes for CSAPGRTLSSNQPQHF.

This clonotype was observed a few times. This sequence joins TRBV15 and TRBJ2-5, with D perhaps matching TRBD1 or TRBD2 (5 bases each). This CDR3 is 16 amino acids long. Germline V gene sequence: CDR1 LNHNV, CDR2 YYDKDF (reference sequence). Trimming removed 3 bases from V and 5 bases from J, with 19 bases in between. This chain's CDR3 is CATSRTGNRGAETQYF. As DNA, the CDR3 is TGTGCCACCAGCAGGACCGGGAATAGGGGTGCCGAGACCCAGTACTTC.

This chain connects TRBV20-1 to TRBJ2-1; 9 bases align to TRBD2. Germline assignment: CDR1 DFQATT and CDR2 SNEGSKA (reference sequence). Germline trimming cut 7 bases from V and 2 bases from J; bases unmatched to any gene: 3. CDR3 size: 13 residues. The chain's CDR3 is CSGPSGAYNEQFF. As DNA, the CDR3 is TGCAGTGGGCCTAGCGGGGCCTACAATGAGCAGTTCTTC.

The chain carries TRBV20-1 and TRBJ1-1; 7 nucleotides agree with TRBD1. With 2 bases clipped from V and 0 bases from J, the junction kept 3 bases outside the gene matches. Per germline, CDR1 DFQATT and CDR2 SNEGSKA (reference sequence). The CDR3 runs to 14 residues. The CDR3: CSARSGTVNTEAFF. DNA for the CDR3: TGCAGTGCTAGATCTGGGACAGTGAACACTGAAGCTTTCTTT.

This chain links TRBV7-2 with TRBJ2-1, with D hard to call. In germline, CDR1 is SGHTA, CDR2 FQGNSA. Trimming stripped 5 bases from V and 0 bases from J, with 20 bases between. The CDR3 extends over 18 amino acids. This chain's CDR3 is CASSLRTHRISSYNEQFF. The CDR3 coding sequence is TGTGCCAGCAGCCTTAGGACGCATCGGATAAGCTCCTACAATGAGCAGTTCTTC.

This clonotype was picked up a small number of times. The chain couples TRBV6-5 to TRBJ2-3; 8 nucleotides align to TRBD2. This CDR3 is 15 amino acids long. With 5 bases clipped from V and 0 bases from J, the junction kept 4 bases outside the gene matches. CDR1 and CDR2 from the germline V gene are MNHEY and SVGAGI. The CDR3 region has the DNA TGTGCCAGCAGTCGACTAGCGTCTAGCACAGATACGCAGTATTTT. This codes for CASSRLASSTDTQYF.

This clonotype came up many times. The V call is TRBV28, the J call TRBJ2-7; a possible D gene is TRBD1 (7 bases). This CDR3 comprises 12 residues. CDR1 is MDHEN, CDR2 SYDVKM, per germline. V was pared by 8 bases and J by 10 bases, with 18 bases between. The CDR3 loop is CASHSSEGAQYF. The CDR3, as DNA: TGTGCCAGCCATTCTAGCGAGGGGGCACAGTACTTC. The entire variable domain, with the rest obtained from reference TRBV28 and TRBJ2-7, is as follows: DVKVTQSSRYLVKRTGEKVFLECVQDMDHENMFWYRQDPGLGLRLIYFSYDVKMKEKGDIPEGYSVSREKKERFSLILESASTNQTSMYLCASHSSEGAQYFGPGTRLTVT.

This CDR3 is CASRPGQGKAGELFF. The CDR3 nucleotides are TGTGCCAGCAGACCGGGACAGGGGAAGGCCGGGGAGCTGTTTTTT. V gene TRBV12-3 or TRBV12-4 combines with J gene TRBJ2-2; 10 nucleotides match TRBD1. The V gene end was trimmed by 6 bases and the J gene end by 6 bases; junction bases not matched to a gene: 7. The CDR3 totals 15 residues.

The chain uses TRBV3-1 and TRBJ2-1; 11 bases are a match to TRBD1. The J segment lost 5 bases and the V segment lost 3 bases, leaving 3 bases of the junction unmatched. Germline V gene lookup returns CDR1 LGHDT and CDR2 YNNKEL (reference sequence). The CDR3 runs to 15 residues. The CDR3 DNA sequence: TGTGCCAGCAGCCAGACGGGACAGGGGGACAATGAGCAGTTCTTC. Protein: CASSQTGQGDNEQFF.

The V call is TRBV5-1, the J call TRBJ2-5; 10 bases are shared with TRBD2. Germline V gene data show CDR1 as SGHRS and CDR2 as YFSETQ. There are 19 residues in the CDR3. The ends lost 1 base at V and 2 bases at J; junction bases unmatched: 14. The CDR3 is CASSLSLAGVSGKQETQYF. In nucleotides, the CDR3 is TGCGCCAGCAGCTTGAGTCTAGCGGGAGTCTCCGGCAAGCAAGAGACCCAGTACTTC.

This rearrangement joins TRBV11-2 to TRBJ1-1, with 8 bases aligning to TRBD1. Germline CDR1 is SGHAT and CDR2 is FQNNGV. The ends lost 4 bases at V and 5 bases at J; junction bases unmatched: 3. The CDR3 contains 13 residues. The CDR3, as DNA: TGTGCCAGCAGCTCGGACAGGGAAACTGAAGCTTTCTTT. This gives the protein CASSSDRETEAFF.